Listed below are T cell receptor beta chains from one sample, sequenced in a study of molecular identifiers for immune sequencing clone quantification. Each CDR3 protein gets one entry after TCRdb re-called the PCR reads with MiXCR. Among about 320,000 distinct CDR3 sequences, roughly a fifth were seen once, and the ten largest hold approximately 0.8%. Sequencing used naive CD8+ T cells from blood, with Jurkat cell RNA spiked in. All receptors come from a human donor in good health. Some libraries in this study had Jurkat cell RNA spiked in. The CDR3 runs from the conserved cysteine through the conserved F or W. The D gene is left open where the match is weak. The size of a clone is reported for some rows only, either as once, few or many, or as a class for expanded clones.

V gene: TRBV4-1; J gene: TRBJ2-1; clone size: -; D gene: TRBD1; CDR3 protein: CASSIGTGPPYNEQFF; CDR3 DNA: TGCGCCAGCAGCATAGGGACAGGCCCGCCCTACAATGAGCAGTTCTTC
V gene: TRBV10-3; J gene: TRBJ2-4; clone size: -; D gene: -; CDR3 protein: CAISEPMGEAKNIQYF; CDR3 DNA: TGTGCCATCAGTGAGCCCATGGGGGAAGCCAAAAACATTCAGTACTTC
V gene: TRBV6-6; J gene: TRBJ2-2; clone size: many; D gene: TRBD1; CDR3 protein: CASSFAGQGIIGELFF; CDR3 DNA: TGTGCCAGCAGTTTTGCGGGACAGGGGATCATCGGGGAGCTGTTTTTT
V gene: TRBV7-9; J gene: TRBJ2-7; clone size: many; D gene: -; CDR3 protein: CASSPETAWSEQYF; CDR3 DNA: TGTGCCAGCAGCCCCGAGACAGCCTGGAGCGAGCAGTACTTC
V gene: TRBV5-1; J gene: TRBJ2-2; clone size: few; D gene: TRBD1; CDR3 protein: CASSLDGTGVTGELFF; CDR3 DNA: TGCGCCAGCAGCTTGGACGGGACAGGGGTGACCGGGGAGCTGTTTTTT
V gene: TRBV12-3/TRBV12-4; J gene: TRBJ2-5; clone size: -; D gene: -; CDR3 protein: CASSLQGKETRYF; CDR3 DNA: TGTGCCAGCAGTTTACAGGGGAAAGAGACCCGGTACTTC
V gene: TRBV27; J gene: TRBJ2-7; clone size: many; D gene: -; CDR3 protein: CASSFDAAGRYEQYF; CDR3 DNA: TGTGCCAGCAGTTTCGATGCCGCGGGTCGATACGAGCAGTACTTC
V gene: TRBV7-2; J gene: TRBJ2-7; clone size: -; D gene: TRBD2; CDR3 protein: CASSLGAGGGHEQYF; CDR3 DNA: TGTGCCAGCAGCTTGGGGGCGGGAGGGGGCCACGAGCAGTACTTC
V gene: TRBV5-4; J gene: TRBJ2-7; clone size: -; D gene: TRBD1; CDR3 protein: CASSPSGTGGYEQYF; CDR3 DNA: TGTGCCAGCAGCCCCTCCGGGACAGGGGGCTACGAGCAGTACTTC
V gene: TRBV12-3/TRBV12-4; J gene: TRBJ2-5; clone size: many; D gene: TRBD2; CDR3 protein: CASSSGLVEETQYF; CDR3 DNA: TGTGCCAGCAGTTCCGGACTAGTGGAAGAGACCCAGTACTTC
V gene: TRBV16; J gene: TRBJ2-3; clone size: -; D gene: TRBD2; CDR3 protein: CASSQMVTSGTSTDTQYF; CDR3 DNA: TGTGCCAGCAGCCAAATGGTGACTAGCGGAACTAGCACAGATACGCAGTATTTT
V gene: TRBV29-1; J gene: TRBJ1-1; clone size: many; D gene: TRBD1; CDR3 protein: CSVEDDRAGAFF; CDR3 DNA: TGCAGCGTTGAAGACGACAGGGCTGGAGCTTTCTTT
V gene: TRBV30; J gene: TRBJ1-2; clone size: -; D gene: -; CDR3 protein: CAWSVSTEGGYTF; CDR3 DNA: TGTGCCTGGAGTGTGTCCACGGAAGGGGGCTACACCTTC
V gene: TRBV10-1; J gene: TRBJ1-1; clone size: once; D gene: -; CDR3 protein: CASSERLELHTEAFF; CDR3 DNA: TGCGCCAGCAGTGAAAGATTGGAGTTGCACACTGAAGCTTTCTTT
V gene: TRBV3-1; J gene: TRBJ2-3; clone size: -; D gene: TRBD1; CDR3 protein: CASSLDRAAQGTQYF; CDR3 DNA: TGTGCCAGCAGCCTGGACAGGGCGGCCCAGGGTACGCAGTATTTT
V gene: TRBV6-2/TRBV6-3; J gene: TRBJ2-3; clone size: -; D gene: -; CDR3 protein: CASSYSSPNTQYF; CDR3 DNA: TGTGCCAGCAGTTACTCGTCTCCGAATACGCAGTATTTT
V gene: TRBV4-1; J gene: TRBJ2-2; clone size: many; D gene: -; CDR3 protein: CASSQDFRRGHTGELFF; CDR3 DNA: TGCGCCAGCAGCCAAGATTTTAGGAGGGGACACACCGGGGAGCTGTTTTTT
V gene: TRBV28; J gene: TRBJ2-3; clone size: few; D gene: -; CDR3 protein: CASSLRSPSTSTDTQYF; CDR3 DNA: TGTGCCAGCAGTTTACGATCTCCATCGACTAGCACAGATACGCAGTATTTT
V gene: TRBV4-3; J gene: TRBJ2-7; clone size: few; D gene: TRBD2; CDR3 protein: CASSQGLAGAGYEQYF; CDR3 DNA: TGCGCCAGCAGCCAAGGATTAGCGGGGGCCGGATACGAGCAGTACTTC
V gene: TRBV12-3/TRBV12-4; J gene: TRBJ1-4; clone size: few; D gene: -; CDR3 protein: CASSSPPGKDEKLFF; CDR3 DNA: TGTGCCAGCAGTTCCCCCCCAGGGAAGGATGAAAAACTGTTTTTT
V gene: TRBV4-1; J gene: TRBJ2-7; clone size: -; D gene: TRBD1; CDR3 protein: CASSQDTTGGTYEQYF; CDR3 DNA: TGCGCCAGCAGCCAAGATACGACAGGGGGCACCTACGAGCAGTACTTC
V gene: TRBV27; J gene: TRBJ2-7; clone size: -; D gene: -; CDR3 protein: CASSSSVEQYF; CDR3 DNA: TGTGCCAGCAGTTCCAGCGTAGAGCAGTACTTC
V gene: TRBV5-4; J gene: TRBJ1-1; clone size: many; D gene: -; CDR3 protein: CASSLDGGQSVGTEAFF; CDR3 DNA: TGTGCCAGCAGCTTGGATGGAGGTCAAAGCGTAGGCACTGAAGCTTTCTTT
V gene: TRBV9; J gene: TRBJ2-7; clone size: -; D gene: TRBD2; CDR3 protein: CASSRTSDEQYF; CDR3 DNA: TGTGCCAGCAGCAGGACTAGCGACGAGCAGTACTTC
V gene: TRBV30; J gene: TRBJ2-3; clone size: many; D gene: TRBD1; CDR3 protein: CAWRMGDRAQYF; CDR3 DNA: TGTGCCTGGAGAATGGGGGACAGGGCGCAGTATTTT
V gene: TRBV20-1; J gene: TRBJ2-7; clone size: many; D gene: -; CDR3 protein: CSASNRAYEQYF; CDR3 DNA: TGCAGTGCTAGTAACAGGGCCTACGAGCAGTACTTC
V gene: TRBV20-1; J gene: TRBJ2-7; clone size: -; D gene: -; CDR3 protein: CSAGDLGLVRGEQYF; CDR3 DNA: TGCAGTGCTGGAGATTTGGGACTAGTCAGGGGGGAGCAGTACTTC
V gene: TRBV7-6; J gene: TRBJ2-3; clone size: many; D gene: -; CDR3 protein: CASSSYGRGGLVDTQYF; CDR3 DNA: TGTGCCAGCAGCTCCTACGGGCGGGGAGGCTTAGTAGATACGCAGTATTTT
V gene: TRBV28; J gene: TRBJ2-7; clone size: few; D gene: TRBD1; CDR3 protein: CASSLGQDGFYEQYF; CDR3 DNA: TGTGCCAGCAGCCTGGGACAGGATGGATTCTACGAGCAGTACTTC
V gene: TRBV7-2; J gene: TRBJ1-4; clone size: many; D gene: -; CDR3 protein: CASSLEVRNEKLFF; CDR3 DNA: TGTGCCAGCAGCTTAGAAGTCAGAAATGAAAAACTGTTTTTT
V gene: TRBV27; J gene: TRBJ1-4; clone size: -; D gene: -; CDR3 protein: CASSLWGGELFF; CDR3 DNA: TGTGCCAGCAGTTTATGGGGGGGTGAACTGTTTTTT
V gene: TRBV5-1; J gene: TRBJ2-1; clone size: many; D gene: TRBD2; CDR3 protein: CASSLSGSTEQFF; CDR3 DNA: TGCGCCAGCAGCTTGAGCGGGAGCACTGAGCAGTTCTTC
V gene: TRBV5-1; J gene: TRBJ2-7; clone size: many; D gene: TRBD2; CDR3 protein: CASSFTEAGDSYEQYF; CDR3 DNA: TGCGCCAGCAGCTTTACCGAAGCGGGGGACTCCTACGAGCAGTACTTC
V gene: TRBV6-5; J gene: TRBJ2-1; clone size: many; D gene: TRBD1; CDR3 protein: CASHRDRAYNEQFF; CDR3 DNA: TGTGCCAGTCACCGGGACAGGGCCTACAATGAGCAGTTCTTC
V gene: TRBV20-1; J gene: TRBJ2-7; clone size: many; D gene: -; CDR3 protein: CSAPHPYEQYF; CDR3 DNA: TGCAGTGCCCCCCATCCCTACGAGCAGTACTTC
V gene: TRBV11-2; J gene: TRBJ1-4; clone size: -; D gene: -; CDR3 protein: CASSPAGTNEKLFF; CDR3 DNA: TGTGCCAGCAGCCCGGCCGGAACTAATGAAAAACTGTTTTTT
V gene: TRBV4-3; J gene: TRBJ2-6; clone size: many; D gene: -; CDR3 protein: CASSQDMAGAGANVLTF; CDR3 DNA: TGCGCCAGCAGCCAAGATATGGCAGGGGCTGGGGCCAACGTCCTGACTTTC
V gene: TRBV12-3/TRBV12-4; J gene: TRBJ2-5; clone size: few; D gene: TRBD2; CDR3 protein: CASSGGTTQETQYF; CDR3 DNA: TGTGCCAGCAGTGGAGGGACTACTCAAGAGACCCAGTACTTC
V gene: TRBV7-2; J gene: TRBJ2-3; clone size: many; D gene: TRBD1; CDR3 protein: CASSQDRGRADTQYF; CDR3 DNA: TGTGCCAGCAGCCAGGACAGGGGCAGGGCGGATACGCAGTATTTT
V gene: TRBV7-2; J gene: TRBJ1-1; clone size: many; D gene: -; CDR3 protein: CASSLAGGSYTEAFF; CDR3 DNA: TGTGCCAGCAGCTTAGCCGGTGGGTCTTACACTGAAGCTTTCTTT
V gene: TRBV14; J gene: TRBJ2-7; clone size: many; D gene: -; CDR3 protein: CASSQGTTLDYEQYF; CDR3 DNA: TGTGCCAGCAGCCAAGGGACCACATTGGACTACGAGCAGTACTTC
V gene: TRBV4-1; J gene: TRBJ2-4; clone size: -; D gene: -; CDR3 protein: CASSQGSGGAAKNIQYF; CDR3 DNA: TGCGCCAGCAGCCAAGGGTCCGGAGGGGCAGCCAAAAACATTCAGTACTTC
V gene: TRBV7-3; J gene: TRBJ2-5; clone size: many; D gene: -; CDR3 protein: CASSSHGQAGETQYF; CDR3 DNA: TGTGCCAGCAGCTCCCATGGGCAAGCGGGAGAGACCCAGTACTTC
V gene: TRBV19; J gene: TRBJ1-5; clone size: many; D gene: -; CDR3 protein: CASGWGNQPQHF; CDR3 DNA: TGTGCCAGTGGCTGGGGCAATCAGCCCCAGCATTTT
V gene: TRBV19; J gene: TRBJ1-5; clone size: many; D gene: -; CDR3 protein: CASSIGSRSNQPQHF; CDR3 DNA: TGTGCCAGTAGTATAGGTTCACGTAGCAATCAGCCCCAGCATTTT
V gene: TRBV6-1; J gene: TRBJ2-3; clone size: many; D gene: -; CDR3 protein: CAIGSADTQYF; CDR3 DNA: TGTGCCATCGGGAGCGCAGATACGCAGTATTTT
V gene: TRBV4-3; J gene: TRBJ2-7; clone size: many; D gene: -; CDR3 protein: CASSPARHYEQYF; CDR3 DNA: TGCGCCAGCAGCCCGGCAAGGCATTACGAGCAGTACTTC
V gene: TRBV7-3; J gene: TRBJ1-1; clone size: many; D gene: -; CDR3 protein: CASSATGTMNTEAFF; CDR3 DNA: TGTGCCAGCAGCGCCACAGGTACAATGAACACTGAAGCTTTCTTT
V gene: TRBV13; J gene: TRBJ2-1; clone size: many; D gene: TRBD1; CDR3 protein: CASSPTTGFDEQFF; CDR3 DNA: TGTGCCAGCAGCCCTACGACAGGGTTCGATGAGCAGTTCTTC
V gene: TRBV2; J gene: TRBJ2-5; clone size: -; D gene: TRBD2; CDR3 protein: CASRAPGLALSQYF; CDR3 DNA: TGTGCCAGCAGAGCCCCGGGACTAGCGTTGAGCCAGTACTTC
V gene: TRBV27; J gene: TRBJ1-1; clone size: many; D gene: -; CDR3 protein: CASSNMMGLDTEAFF; CDR3 DNA: TGTGCCAGCAGTAACATGATGGGGTTAGACACTGAAGCTTTCTTT